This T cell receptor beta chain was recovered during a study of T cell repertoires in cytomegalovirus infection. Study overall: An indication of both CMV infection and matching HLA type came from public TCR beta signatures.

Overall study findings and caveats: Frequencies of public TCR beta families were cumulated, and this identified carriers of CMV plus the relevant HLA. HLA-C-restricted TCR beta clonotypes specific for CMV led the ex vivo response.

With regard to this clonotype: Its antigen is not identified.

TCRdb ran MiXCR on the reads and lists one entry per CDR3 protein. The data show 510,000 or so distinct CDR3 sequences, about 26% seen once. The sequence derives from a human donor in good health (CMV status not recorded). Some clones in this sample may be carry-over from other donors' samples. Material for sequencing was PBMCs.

CDR3 protein: CASSLVRVSSYNEQFF. The DNA for the CDR3 is TGTGCCAGCAGCTTGGTTCGGGTGAGCTCCTACAATGAGCAGTTCTTC. The rearrangement joins TRBV5-6 to TRBJ2-1; no reliable D call. Trimming took 0 bases from V and 0 from J, leaving 10 bases between them. This CDR3 is built from 16 residues. Germline CDR1 is SGHDT and CDR2 is YYEEEE.